These 22 T cell receptor beta chains came from one sample sequenced in a study of response to subunit inactivated influenza vaccine. TCRdb fed the RT-PCR reads into MiXCR, producing one record per CDR3 protein. The sample lists hundreds of thousands of distinct CDR3 sequences; more than 11% were seen once. Sequences were derived from PBMCs from blood, sampled less than 15 days before vaccination. Receptor source: a man aged 50 to 60 who received an inactivated influenza vaccine.

The sample holds many counts of this clonotype. This chain connects TRBV2 to TRBJ2-1, with 9 bases that match TRBD1. With V trimmed by 4 bases and J by 3 bases, 13 bases remained unmatched. CDR1 is SNHLY, CDR2 FYNNEI, per germline. This CDR3 region has 18 residues. CDR3 sequence reads: CASSGGTGNGGYYNEQFF. Here the CDR3 DNA reads TGTGCCAGCAGTGGCGGGACAGGGAATGGAGGGTACTACAATGAGCAGTTCTTC.

A few counts support this clonotype. This chain connects TRBV20-1 to TRBJ2-3; D possibly corresponds to TRBD1 (5 bases). There are 15 residues in the CDR3. V was cut by 4 bases and J by 6 bases, with 20 bases left in between. CDR1 is DFQATT and CDR2 is SNEGSKA in the germline V gene (reference sequence). The CDR3 DNA sequence: TGCAGTGCTATACCGCAGGGTGGCAAGACGGATACGCAGTATTTT. Its protein product is CSAIPQGGKTDTQYF.

This chain uses TRBV18 with TRBJ2-3; possible D gene TRBD2, 6 bases. There are 17 residues in the CDR3. With 6 bases removed from V and 5 bases from J, the gap between germline ends came to 24 bases. The germline gives CDR1 KGHSH, CDR2 LQKENI. Here the CDR3 DNA reads TGTGCCAGCTCCCTAATCGCGGGGAAGGCTCATCAAGATACGCAGTATTTT. It specifies CASSLIAGKAHQDTQYF.

This chain links TRBV30 with TRBJ1-3; TRBD1 matches at 8 bases. This CDR3 has 14 amino acids. V was pared by 2 bases and J by 4 bases, with 4 bases of the junction left unmatched. Germline assignment: CDR1 GTSNPN and CDR2 SVGIG (reference sequence). The CDR3 nucleotides read TGTGCCTGGAGTCTCGGACAGGGAGGAAACACCATATATTTT. Its protein product is CAWSLGQGGNTIYF. Full variable domain (remainder filled in from reference TRBV30 and TRBJ1-3): SQTIHQWPATLVQPVGSPLSLECTVEGTSNPNLYWYRQAAGRGLQLLFYSVGIGQISSEVPQNLSASRPQDRQFILSSKKLLLSDSGFYLCAWSLGQGGNTIYFGEGSWLTVV.

The rearrangement links TRBV5-1 to TRBJ1-1; a weak D match, TRBD1 (5 bases). The V gene's germline CDR1 is SGHRS and CDR2 YFSETQ. This CDR3 has 14 residues. Trimming stripped 4 bases from V and 0 bases from J, with 10 bases between. The CDR3 DNA reads TGCGCCAGCAGCACCGGGGCAGTGAACACTGAAGCTTTCTTT. Translated: CASSTGAVNTEAFF. Drawing the rest from reference TRBV5-1 and TRBJ1-1, the complete variable domain is KAGVTQTPRYLIKTRGQQVTLSCSPISGHRSVSWYQQTPGQGLQFLFEYFSETQRNKGNFPGRFSGRQFSNSRSEMNVSTLELGDSALYLCASSTGAVNTEAFFGQGTRLTVV.

The chain combines TRBV27 with TRBJ1-1; maybe TRBD1 (5 bases). Germline V gives CDR1 MNHEY, CDR2 SMNVEV (reference sequence). V gave up 5 bases and J gave up 7 bases, with 17 bases separating them. The CDR3 loop spans 14 amino acids. For the CDR3, the DNA is TGTGCCAGCAGTATAGGGACCTTACGAGGTGAAGCTTTCTTT. Amino acids: CASSIGTLRGEAFF.

This clonotype was counted only a few times. V and J are TRBV5-1 and TRBJ2-5; possibly TRBD1 or TRBD2 for D (6 bases each). Trimming pared 4 bases from V and 2 bases from J, leaving 18 bases between. The germline gives CDR1 SGHRS, CDR2 YFSETQ. The CDR3 sequence is 16 residues long. DNA for the CDR3: TGCGCCAGCAGCCCCCTATCCAGGGGAGGACAAGAGACCCAGTACTTC. Protein sequence: CASSPLSRGGQETQYF.

The V gene is TRBV28, the J gene TRBJ2-5; TRBD2 might be the D (5 bases). The CDR3 has 11 residues. V was shortened by 6 bases and J by 9 bases, with 11 bases between the two germline ends. Germline V gene data show CDR1 as MDHEN and CDR2 as SYDVKM. The CDR3 coding sequence is TGTGCCAGCAGAGTTCAGGAGGCCCAGTACTTC. As protein: CASRVQEAQYF. Based on the CDR3 plus reference TRBV28 and TRBJ2-5, the full variable domain is DVKVTQSSRYLVKRTGEKVFLECVQDMDHENMFWYRQDPGLGLRLIYFSYDVKMKEKGDIPEGYSVSREKKERFSLILESASTNQTSMYLCASRVQEAQYFGPGTRLLVL.

The chain recombines TRBV20-1 with TRBJ2-7, with D tentatively TRBD1 (6 bases). V lost 5 bases to trimming and J lost 3 bases, with 17 bases between them. The length of the CDR3 is 14 residues. The germline gives CDR1 DFQATT, CDR2 SNEGSKA (reference sequence). CDR3: CSAEGTGHLYEQYF. The CDR3 nucleotides read TGCAGTGCTGAAGGTACGGGACACCTCTACGAGCAGTACTTC.

This sequence joins TRBV10-2 and TRBJ1-5; D is unclear. The CDR3 runs to 14 residues. The germline CDR1 and CDR2 sequences are WSHSY and SAAADI. Trimming pared 2 bases from V and 3 bases from J, leaving 8 bases between. CDR3 coding DNA: TGCGCCAGCAGTGAGAGCAGTATCAATCAGCCCCAGCATTTT. Translating gives CASSESSINQPQHF.

This clonotype has only a few counts. This chain connects TRBV7-9 to TRBJ2-3; D is perhaps TRBD2 (5 bases). The V end was cut by 2 bases, the J end by 0 bases, with 12 bases between. CDR1 SEHNR and CDR2 FQNEAQ come from the germline V gene (reference sequence). The CDR3 totals 16 residues. The CDR3 nucleotides read TGTGCCAGCAGCTTATTAGAGCGGACCAGCACAGATACGCAGTATTTT. This codes for CASSLLERTSTDTQYF.

This clonotype was detected many times. In DNA form, the CDR3 reads TGTGCCAGCAGCCGCGTTAGGGACGAGCAGTACTTC. This codes for CASSRVRDEQYF. V and J are TRBV3-1 and TRBJ2-7; D is ambiguous. The CDR3 is 12 residues long. Per germline, CDR1 LGHDT and CDR2 YNNKEL (reference sequence). With 4 bases removed from V and 5 bases from J, the gap between germline ends came to 9 bases.

V gene TRBV20-1 combines with J gene TRBJ2-1; 7 nucleotides align to TRBD2. This CDR3 contains 14 residues. The ends lost 1 base at V and 3 bases at J; junction bases unmatched: 3. CDR1 is DFQATT and CDR2 is SNEGSKA in the germline V gene (reference sequence). CDR3 nucleotide sequence: TGCAGTGCTAGAGTTCTAGCGGTCTACAATGAGCAGTTCTTC. Translated: CSARVLAVYNEQFF.

The sample holds a few counts of this clonotype. This chain uses TRBV7-9 with TRBJ2-1; 8 bases are a match to TRBD2. There are 15 residues in the CDR3. Germline CDR1 is SEHNR and CDR2 is FQNEAQ (reference sequence). Losses at the gene ends were 5 bases for V and 6 bases for J; bases not matched to a gene: 9. The CDR3 coding sequence is TGTGCCAGCAGCCCACCTAGCGGGCTACTCAATGAGCAGTTCTTC. This translates into CASSPPSGLLNEQFF.

A few counts support this clonotype. The chain is built from TRBV6-6 and TRBJ2-7; maybe TRBD2 (5 bases). Germline CDR1 reads MNHNY; CDR2 reads SVGAGI (reference sequence). V shed 2 bases and J shed 4 bases, with 9 bases lying between them. This CDR3 has 13 residues. For the CDR3, the DNA is TGTGCCAGCAGTTACGGAGGTTATTACGAGCAGTACTTC. Translated, it gives CASSYGGYYEQYF.

This clonotype has only a few counts. The chain uses TRBV25-1 and TRBJ2-7, with a possible D match to TRBD2 (6 bases). The V end lost 1 base, the J end lost 2 bases, and 12 bases lay between the germline ends. This CDR3 contains 15 residues. Germline CDR1 is MGHDK and CDR2 is SYGVNS. In DNA, the CDR3 is TGTGCCAGCAGTGAATGGCGGGACCGGCCCTACGAGCAGTACTTC. This codes for CASSEWRDRPYEQYF.

The chain joins TRBV7-6 to TRBJ2-5; D might be TRBD2 (5 bases). CDR1 and CDR2 from the germline V gene are SGHVS and FNYEAQ. This CDR3 spans 16 amino acids. The ends were cut back, 6 bases at V and 0 bases at J, with 17 bases in the middle. The CDR3 DNA follows: TGTGCCAGCAGTCCGATAGGAGGACGGAACCAAGAGACCCAGTACTTC. This gives the protein CASSPIGGRNQETQYF.

This clonotype was recorded a few times. This sequence joins TRBV24-1 and TRBJ2-5; the D gene is possibly TRBD1 (6 bases). V was shortened by 1 base and J by 11 bases, with 7 bases between the two germline ends. Germline loops: CDR1 KGHDR, CDR2 SFDVKD. The CDR3 has 11 amino acids. CDR3 DNA sequence: TGTGCCACCAGTGATTTTGACAGGCAGTACTTC. The encoded protein is CATSDFDRQYF.

This sequence joins TRBV12-3 or TRBV12-4 and TRBJ2-1; 8 nucleotides match TRBD2. The CDR3 is 16 amino acids. V was pared by 6 bases and J by 10 bases, with 17 bases of the junction left unmatched. DNA for the CDR3: TGTGCCAGCAGGACAACGGGGGGGCAATTAGTTGGGGAGCAGTTCTTC. The encoded protein is CASRTTGGQLVGEQFF.

This clonotype was observed at least ten times. V and J are TRBV29-1 and TRBJ1-1; 10 nucleotides agree with TRBD1. V shed 8 bases and J 4 bases; nucleotides not matched to a gene: 10. The CDR3 runs to 14 residues. In germline, CDR1 is SQVTM, CDR2 ANQGSEA. Here the CDR3 DNA reads TGCAGCACGGGACAGGGGAACCTGGGCACTGAAGCTTTCTTT. Protein: CSTGQGNLGTEAFF.

This clonotype has just a few counts. The chain carries TRBV29-1 and TRBJ2-3, with unresolved D. Germline CDR1 SQVTM, CDR2 ANQGSEA. Trimming removed 4 bases at V and 0 bases at J, with 11 bases between. The CDR3 length is 14 residues. The CDR3 here is CSVGVGSSTDTQYF. The DNA for the CDR3 is TGCAGCGTTGGAGTGGGCAGTAGCACAGATACGCAGTATTTT.

This sequence joins TRBV30 and TRBJ2-7, with D perhaps TRBD1 or TRBD2 (5 bases each). Trimming left V 0 bases short and J 2 bases short, with 14 bases between. CDR3 length: 15 amino acids. Germline loops: CDR1 GTSNPN, CDR2 SVGIG (reference sequence). The CDR3 sequence is CAWSVRGTQTYEQYF. In nucleotides, the CDR3 is TGTGCCTGGAGTGTACGAGGGACCCAAACCTACGAGCAGTACTTC.